The 18 T cell receptor beta chains presented below share a single source sample, sequenced in a study of blood T cell repertoires in COVID-19. Sequencing used immunoSEQ multiplex PCR; TCRdb keeps in-frame clones, though not all of them. The sample records 100,000 to 150,000 clones, 65% to 85% being singletons. The sample comprised peripheral blood. The receptors were gathered from a woman between 65 and 79 years old with acute or convalescent COVID-19.

This clone is a singleton in its sample. J is TRBJ1-3 and V is TRBV11-3; D may be TRBD1 (5 bases). Trimming pared 5 bases from V and 0 bases from J, leaving 14 bases between. The CDR3 contains 16 residues. Germline loops: CDR1 SGHNT, CDR2 YENEEA. CDR3 amino acids: CASSPRAGRSGNTIYF. Here the CDR3 DNA reads TGTGCCAGCAGCCCTAGGGCAGGGCGCTCTGGAAACACCATATATTTT.

V usage is TRBV24-1 and J usage is TRBJ1-2, with TRBD1 matching 8 bases. Unmatched junction bases numbered 8, after V lost 8 bases and J lost 7 bases. CDR1 KGHDR and CDR2 SFDVKD come from the germline V gene. The CDR3 extends over 13 amino acids. CDR3 nucleotide sequence: TGTGCCACCACTTCGACAGGGGCCTCTGGCTACACCTTC. Protein: CATTSTGASGYTF.

Note on this clone: Other DNA sequences within the sample encode an identical CDR3. J is TRBJ1-2 and V is TRBV19, with D maybe TRBD1 (6 bases). The CDR3 consists of 12 residues. The germline V gene encodes CDR1 LNHDA and CDR2 SQIVND (reference sequence). Trimming removed 7 bases from V and 2 bases from J, with 8 bases in between. DNA of the CDR3: TGTGCCAGTAAACAGGGCAACTATGGCTACACCTTC. Its translation is CASKQGNYGYTF.

The V gene is TRBV6-6, the J gene TRBJ2-1; tentative D call: TRBD2 (5 bases). Germline V lookup: CDR1 MNHNY, CDR2 SVGAGI (reference sequence). The CDR3 loop spans 15 amino acids. The ends were cut back, 5 bases at V and 0 bases at J, with 11 bases in the middle. The CDR3 nucleotides are TGTGCCAGCAGTCCCCGGGATCACTCCTACAATGAGCAGTTCTTC. Amino acids: CASSPRDHSYNEQFF.

This clone showed up just a few times. This chain uses TRBV30 with TRBJ2-7; D unresolved. This CDR3 is 12 amino acids long. Germline V gene data show CDR1 as GTSNPN and CDR2 as SVGIG (reference sequence). Trimming stripped 4 bases from V and 1 base from J, with 8 bases between. CDR3 sequence reads: CAWNGGSYEQYF. CDR3 DNA sequence: TGTGCCTGGAATGGCGGTTCCTACGAGCAGTACTTC.

The V gene is TRBV11-2, the J gene TRBJ1-5; TRBD1 might be the D (5 bases). The germline CDR1 and CDR2 sequences are SGHAT and FQNNGV. This CDR3 has 13 residues. The V and J ends lost 5 bases and 2 bases respectively, with 7 bases between them. The CDR3 DNA follows: TGTGCCAGCAGCCCGGGGGGCAATCAGCCCCAGCATTTT. Translated, it gives CASSPGGNQPQHF.

The genes are TRBV12-3 or TRBV12-4 and TRBJ1-2; 9 nucleotides match TRBD1. V trimming: 6 bases; J trimming: 8 bases; junction bases outside the gene matches: 7. This CDR3 comprises 13 residues. CDR3: CASREQGARGYTF. The CDR3 DNA reads as TGTGCCAGCAGGGAACAGGGGGCGCGGGGCTACACCTTC.

This chain uses TRBV11-2 with TRBJ2-5; D may be TRBD1 (5 bases). The CDR3 totals 15 residues. The V gene's germline CDR1 is SGHAT and CDR2 FQNNGV. The V gene lost 3 bases and the J gene lost 2 bases, with 13 bases spanning the gap. The CDR3 sequence is CASSLQGWKQETQYF. In nucleotides, the CDR3 is TGTGCCAGCAGCTTGCAGGGTTGGAAGCAAGAGACCCAGTACTTC.

The V gene is TRBV19, the J gene TRBJ1-5; TRBD1 is a possible D gene (5 bases). The CDR3 consists of 15 residues. Germline assignment: CDR1 LNHDA and CDR2 SQIVND (reference sequence). Trimming left V 3 bases short and J 4 bases short, with 13 bases between. The CDR3 DNA reads as TGTGCCAGTAGTATCTTGTCTGGGGGGAATCAGCCCCAGCATTTT. It is translated as CASSILSGGNQPQHF.

The chain couples TRBV7-2 to TRBJ2-1; D is ambiguous. Germline V gene sequence: CDR1 SGHTA, CDR2 FQGNSA. The ends were cut back, 6 bases at V and 0 bases at J, with 15 bases in the middle. This CDR3 contains 16 residues. CDR3 residues: CASRRGSSSSYNEQFF. CDR3 DNA sequence: TGTGCCAGCAGACGAGGATCCTCTAGCTCCTACAATGAGCAGTTCTTC.

The chain uses TRBV2 and TRBJ1-2; the D is unclear. The CDR3 loop spans 14 amino acids. The germline CDR1 and CDR2 sequences are SNHLY and FYNNEI. V was shortened by 6 bases and J by 6 bases, with 17 bases between the two germline ends. CDR3 protein: CASSLKPGIDGYTF. CDR3 coding DNA: TGTGCCAGCAGCCTCAAACCAGGAATTGATGGCTACACCTTC.

The rearrangement uses TRBV5-6 and TRBJ1-6; 7 bases match TRBD1. There are 15 residues in the CDR3. V shed 0 bases and J 6 bases; nucleotides not matched to a gene: 3. Germline V gene lookup returns CDR1 SGHDT and CDR2 YYEEEE. The CDR3 region has the DNA TGTGCCAGCAGCTTGGGGGACAGAACTAATTCACCCCTCCACTTT. It yields the protein CASSLGDRTNSPLHF. Full variable domain (rest looked up from reference TRBV5-6 and TRBJ1-6): DAGVTQSPTHLIKTRGQQVTLRCSPKSGHDTVSWYQQALGQGPQFIFQYYEEEERQRGNFPDRFSGHQFPNYSSELNVNALLLGDSALYLCASSLGDRTNSPLHFGNGTRLTVT.

The chain joins TRBV7-2 to TRBJ2-3; the D is unclear. Germline V gives CDR1 SGHTA, CDR2 FQGNSA. Trimming stripped 3 bases from V and 4 bases from J, with 5 bases between. The CDR3 is 12 amino acids. The CDR3 nucleotides are TGTGCCAGCAGCTTTTCGGCAGATACGCAGTATTTT. It is translated as CASSFSADTQYF.

This chain links TRBV18 with TRBJ1-1; 7 bases line up with TRBD1. CDR1 is KGHSH, CDR2 LQKENI, per germline. The CDR3 has 13 residues. Losses at the gene ends were 3 bases for V and 5 bases for J; bases not matched to a gene: 3. The CDR3 loop is CASSPSTGTEAFF. CDR3 DNA: TGTGCCAGCTCACCGTCGACAGGGACTGAAGCTTTCTTT.

The genes are TRBV7-6 and TRBJ1-4, with TRBD1 as a possible D gene (6 bases). The V and J ends lost 4 bases and 2 bases respectively, with 17 bases between them. The CDR3 contains 17 residues. Per germline, CDR1 SGHVS and CDR2 FNYEAQ. Written as DNA, the CDR3 is TGTGCCAGCAGCTCACTCCCAGGGGTTGGGACTAATGAAAAACTGTTTTTT. Its protein product is CASSSLPGVGTNEKLFF. The full variable domain, completed using reference TRBV7-6 and TRBJ1-4, is GAGVSQSPRYKVTKRGQDVALRCDPISGHVSLYWYRQALGQGPEFLTYFNYEAQQDKSGLPNDRFSAERPEGSISTLTIQRTEQRDSAMYRCASSSLPGVGTNEKLFFGSGTQLSVL.

J is TRBJ1-2 and V is TRBV19, with 9 bases lining up with TRBD1. Germline V gene sequence: CDR1 LNHDA, CDR2 SQIVND (reference sequence). This CDR3 contains 15 residues. V was pared by 4 bases and J by 4 bases, with 7 bases of the junction left unmatched. Here the CDR3 DNA reads TGTGCCAGTAGTACAACAGGGGGCTTTGGCTATGGCTACACCTTC. Translating it yields CASSTTGGFGYGYTF.

This clone was seen only a few times. The rearrangement uses TRBV15 and TRBJ2-3, with 11 bases aligning to TRBD1. CDR3 length equals 16 residues. Germline V gives CDR1 LNHNV, CDR2 YYDKDF (reference sequence). V lost 0 bases to trimming and J lost 5 bases; unmatched junction nucleotides: 4. Here the CDR3 reads CATSRDWTGGVDTQYF. The CDR3 nucleotides are TGTGCCACCAGCAGAGATTGGACAGGGGGCGTAGATACGCAGTATTTT.

The J gene is TRBJ2-2, the V gene TRBV3-1 (or the pseudogene TRBV3-2), with 7 nucleotides matching TRBD2. The V segment lost 5 bases and the J segment 6 bases; nucleotides outside the gene matches: 9. The germline gives CDR1 LGHDT, CDR2 YNNKEL (reference sequence). This CDR3 region has 15 residues. CDR3: CASSNFPGRAGELFF. The CDR3 DNA sequence: TGTGCCAGCAGCAACTTTCCGGGGAGGGCCGGGGAGCTGTTTTTT.